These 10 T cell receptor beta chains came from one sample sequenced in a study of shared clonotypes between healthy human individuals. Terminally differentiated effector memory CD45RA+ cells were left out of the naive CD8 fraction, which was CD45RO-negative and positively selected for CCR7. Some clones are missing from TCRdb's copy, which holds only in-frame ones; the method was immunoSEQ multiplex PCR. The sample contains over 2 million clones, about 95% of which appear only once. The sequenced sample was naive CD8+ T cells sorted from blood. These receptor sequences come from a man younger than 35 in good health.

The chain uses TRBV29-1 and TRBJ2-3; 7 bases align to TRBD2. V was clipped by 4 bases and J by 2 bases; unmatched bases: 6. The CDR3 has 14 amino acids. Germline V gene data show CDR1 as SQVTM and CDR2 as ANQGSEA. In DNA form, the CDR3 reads TGCAGCGTTGTGGCGGGAGTGGACACAGATACGCAGTATTTT. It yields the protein CSVVAGVDTDTQYF.

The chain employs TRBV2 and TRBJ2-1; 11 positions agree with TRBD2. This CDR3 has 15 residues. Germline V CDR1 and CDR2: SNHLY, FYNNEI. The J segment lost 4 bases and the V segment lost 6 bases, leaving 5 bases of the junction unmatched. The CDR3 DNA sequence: TGTGCCAGCAGGGGGGGACTAGCGGTATACAATGAGCAGTTCTTC. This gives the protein CASRGGLAVYNEQFF.

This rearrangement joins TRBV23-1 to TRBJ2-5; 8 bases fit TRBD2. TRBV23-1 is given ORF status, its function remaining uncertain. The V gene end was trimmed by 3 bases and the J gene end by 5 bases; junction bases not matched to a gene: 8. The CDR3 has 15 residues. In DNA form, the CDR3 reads TGCGCCAGCAGTCATGGCGGGAGGACCGCCGAGACCCAGTACTTC. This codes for CASSHGGRTAETQYF.

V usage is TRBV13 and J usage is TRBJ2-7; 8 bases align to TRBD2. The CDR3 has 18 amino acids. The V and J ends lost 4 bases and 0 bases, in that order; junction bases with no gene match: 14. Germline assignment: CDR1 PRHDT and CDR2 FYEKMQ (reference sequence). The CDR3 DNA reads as TGTGCCAGCAGCTCAGCCCTAGGGAGCGCGGGGGGCTCCTACGAGCAGTACTTC. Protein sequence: CASSSALGSAGGSYEQYF.

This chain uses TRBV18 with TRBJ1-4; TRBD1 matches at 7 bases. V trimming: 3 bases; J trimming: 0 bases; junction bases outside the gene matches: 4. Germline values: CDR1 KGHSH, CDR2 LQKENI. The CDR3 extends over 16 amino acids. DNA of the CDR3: TGTGCCAGCTCACCGACAGGGCCCTCAACTAATGAAAAACTGTTTTTT. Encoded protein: CASSPTGPSTNEKLFF.

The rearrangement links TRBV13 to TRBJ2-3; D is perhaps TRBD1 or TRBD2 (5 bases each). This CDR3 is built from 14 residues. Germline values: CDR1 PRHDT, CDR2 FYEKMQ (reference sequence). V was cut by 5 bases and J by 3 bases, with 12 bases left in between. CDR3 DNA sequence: TGTGCCAGCAGCGGGGGTAGCCCAACAGATACGCAGTATTTT. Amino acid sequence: CASSGGSPTDTQYF.

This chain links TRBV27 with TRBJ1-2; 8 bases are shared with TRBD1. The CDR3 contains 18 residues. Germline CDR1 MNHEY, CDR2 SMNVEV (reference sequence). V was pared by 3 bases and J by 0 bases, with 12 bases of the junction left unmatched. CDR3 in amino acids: CASSFIGQGPSPNYGYTF. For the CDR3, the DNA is TGTGCCAGCAGTTTCATCGGACAGGGTCCTTCCCCTAACTATGGCTACACCTTC.

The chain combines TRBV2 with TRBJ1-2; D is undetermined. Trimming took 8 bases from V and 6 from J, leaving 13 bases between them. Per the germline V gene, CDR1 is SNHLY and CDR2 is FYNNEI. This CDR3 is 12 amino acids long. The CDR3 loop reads CASLGGPHGYTF. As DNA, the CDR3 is TGTGCCAGCCTCGGAGGTCCGCATGGCTACACCTTC.

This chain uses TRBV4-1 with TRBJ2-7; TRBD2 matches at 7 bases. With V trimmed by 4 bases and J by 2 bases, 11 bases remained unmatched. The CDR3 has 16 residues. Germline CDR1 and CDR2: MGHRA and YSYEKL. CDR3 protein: CASSPVGASGTYEQYF. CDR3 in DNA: TGCGCCAGCAGCCCCGTAGGGGCTAGCGGAACCTACGAGCAGTACTTC.

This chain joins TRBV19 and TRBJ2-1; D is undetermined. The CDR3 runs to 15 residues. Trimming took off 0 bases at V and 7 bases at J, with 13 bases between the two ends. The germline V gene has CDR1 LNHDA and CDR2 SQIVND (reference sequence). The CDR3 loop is CASSIELSLENEQFF. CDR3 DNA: TGTGCCAGTAGTATAGAACTCAGCCTAGAGAATGAGCAGTTCTTC.